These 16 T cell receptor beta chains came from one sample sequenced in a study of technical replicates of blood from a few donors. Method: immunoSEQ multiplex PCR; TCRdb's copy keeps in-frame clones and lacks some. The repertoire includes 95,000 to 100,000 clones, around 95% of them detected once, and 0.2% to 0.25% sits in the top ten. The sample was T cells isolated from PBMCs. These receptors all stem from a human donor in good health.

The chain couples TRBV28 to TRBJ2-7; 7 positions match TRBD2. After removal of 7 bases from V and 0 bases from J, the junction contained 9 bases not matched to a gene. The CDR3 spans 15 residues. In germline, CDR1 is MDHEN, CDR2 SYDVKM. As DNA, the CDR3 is TGTGCCAGCACCGCGGCGGGCGGGAGCTCCTACGAGCAGTACTTC. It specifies CASTAAGGSSYEQYF. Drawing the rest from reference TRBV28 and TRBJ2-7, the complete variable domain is DVKVTQSSRYLVKRTGEKVFLECVQDMDHENMFWYRQDPGLGLRLIYFSYDVKMKEKGDIPEGYSVSREKKERFSLILESASTNQTSMYLCASTAAGGSSYEQYFGPGTRLTVT.

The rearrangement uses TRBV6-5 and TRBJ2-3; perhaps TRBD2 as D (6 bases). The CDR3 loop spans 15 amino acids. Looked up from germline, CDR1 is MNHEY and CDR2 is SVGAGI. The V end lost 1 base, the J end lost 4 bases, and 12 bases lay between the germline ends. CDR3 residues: CASSYFGGRADTQYF. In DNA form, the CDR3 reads TGTGCCAGCAGTTACTTCGGGGGAAGGGCAGATACGCAGTATTTT.

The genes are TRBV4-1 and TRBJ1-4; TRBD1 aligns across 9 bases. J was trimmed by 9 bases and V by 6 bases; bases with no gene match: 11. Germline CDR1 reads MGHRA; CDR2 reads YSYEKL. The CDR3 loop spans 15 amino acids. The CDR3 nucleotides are TGCGCCAGCAGACTCAGCGGGACAGGGTTACAAAAACTGTTTTTT. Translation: CASRLSGTGLQKLFF.

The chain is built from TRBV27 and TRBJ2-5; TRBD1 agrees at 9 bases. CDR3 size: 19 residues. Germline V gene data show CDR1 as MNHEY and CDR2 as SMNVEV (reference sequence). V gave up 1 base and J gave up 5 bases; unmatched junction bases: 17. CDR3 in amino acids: CASSLYVGQGTGEGETQYF. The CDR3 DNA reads TGTGCCAGCAGTTTATACGTGGGACAGGGCACCGGTGAAGGGGAGACCCAGTACTTC.

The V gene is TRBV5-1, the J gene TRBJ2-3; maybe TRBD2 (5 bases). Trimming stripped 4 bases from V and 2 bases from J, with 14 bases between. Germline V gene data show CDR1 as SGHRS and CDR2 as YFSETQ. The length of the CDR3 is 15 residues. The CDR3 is CASSPGRGPTDTQYF. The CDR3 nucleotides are TGCGCCAGCAGCCCCGGCCGAGGGCCCACAGATACGCAGTATTTT.

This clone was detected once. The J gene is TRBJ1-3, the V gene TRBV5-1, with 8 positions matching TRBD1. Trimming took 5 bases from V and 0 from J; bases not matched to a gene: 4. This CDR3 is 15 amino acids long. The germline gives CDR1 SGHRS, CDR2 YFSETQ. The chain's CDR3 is CASRAGTGSGNTIYF. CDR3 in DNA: TGCGCCAGCAGAGCGGGGACAGGCTCTGGAAACACCATATATTTT.

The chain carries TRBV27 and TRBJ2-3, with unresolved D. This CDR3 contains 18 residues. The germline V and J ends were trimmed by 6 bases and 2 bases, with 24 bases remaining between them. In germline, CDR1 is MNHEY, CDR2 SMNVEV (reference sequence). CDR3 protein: CASSLNRVGGPLTDTQYF. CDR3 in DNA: TGTGCCAGCAGCCTCAACCGGGTAGGCGGTCCCCTCACAGATACGCAGTATTTT.

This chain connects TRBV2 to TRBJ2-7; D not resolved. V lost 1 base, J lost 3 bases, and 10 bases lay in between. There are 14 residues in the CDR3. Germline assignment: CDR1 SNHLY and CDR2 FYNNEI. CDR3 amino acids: CASSEDSSDYEQYF. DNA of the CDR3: TGTGCCAGCAGTGAAGATAGTTCCGACTACGAGCAGTACTTC. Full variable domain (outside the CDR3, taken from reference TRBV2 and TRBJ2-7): EPEVTQTPSHQVTQMGQEVILRCVPISNHLYFYWYRQILGQKVEFLVSFYNNEISEKSEIFDDQFSVERPDGSNFTLKIRSTKLEDSAMYFCASSEDSSDYEQYFGPGTRLTVT.

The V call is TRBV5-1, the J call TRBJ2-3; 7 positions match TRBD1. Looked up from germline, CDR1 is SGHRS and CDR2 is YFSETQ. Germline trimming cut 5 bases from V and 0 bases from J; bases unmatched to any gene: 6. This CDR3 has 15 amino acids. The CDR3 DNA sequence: TGCGCCAGCAGAGAGACGGGACAGAGCACAGATACGCAGTATTTT. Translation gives CASRETGQSTDTQYF.

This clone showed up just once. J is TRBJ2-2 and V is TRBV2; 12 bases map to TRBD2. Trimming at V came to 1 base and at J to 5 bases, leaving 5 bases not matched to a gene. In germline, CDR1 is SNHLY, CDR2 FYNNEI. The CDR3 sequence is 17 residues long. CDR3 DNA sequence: TGTGCCAGCAGTGAAGTGGAGACTAGCGGGAGTACCGGGGAGCTGTTTTTT. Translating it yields CASSEVETSGSTGELFF.

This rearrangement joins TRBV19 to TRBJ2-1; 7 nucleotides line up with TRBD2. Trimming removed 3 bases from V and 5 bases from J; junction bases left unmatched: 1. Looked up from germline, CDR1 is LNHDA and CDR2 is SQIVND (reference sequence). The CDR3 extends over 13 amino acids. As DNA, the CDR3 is TGTGCCAGTAGTATGAGCGGGAACAATGAGCAGTTCTTC. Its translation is CASSMSGNNEQFF.

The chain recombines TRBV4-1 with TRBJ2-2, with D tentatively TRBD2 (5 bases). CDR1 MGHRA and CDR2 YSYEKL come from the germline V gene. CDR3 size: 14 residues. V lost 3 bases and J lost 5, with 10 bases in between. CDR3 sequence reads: CASSQAPGTGELFF. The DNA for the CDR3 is TGCGCCAGCAGCCAGGCCCCGGGGACCGGGGAGCTGTTTTTT.

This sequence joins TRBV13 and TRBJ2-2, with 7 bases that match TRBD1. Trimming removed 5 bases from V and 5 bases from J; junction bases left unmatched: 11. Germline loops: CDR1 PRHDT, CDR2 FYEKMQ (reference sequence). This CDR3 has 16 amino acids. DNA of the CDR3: TGTGCCAGCAGCCCCTTTCGGACAGGATTGACCGGGGAGCTGTTTTTT. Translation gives CASSPFRTGLTGELFF.

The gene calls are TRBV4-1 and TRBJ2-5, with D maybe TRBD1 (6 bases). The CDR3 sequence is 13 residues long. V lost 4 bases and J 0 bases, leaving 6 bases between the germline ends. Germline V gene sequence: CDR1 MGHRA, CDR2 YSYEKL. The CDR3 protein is CASSRDNQETQYF. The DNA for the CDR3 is TGCGCCAGCAGCCGGGACAACCAAGAGACCCAGTACTTC.

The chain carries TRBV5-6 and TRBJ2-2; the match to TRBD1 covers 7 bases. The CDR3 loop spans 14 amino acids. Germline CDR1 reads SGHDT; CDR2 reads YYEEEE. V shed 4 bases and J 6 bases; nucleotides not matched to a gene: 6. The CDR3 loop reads CASSGATGSGELFF. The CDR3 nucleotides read TGTGCCAGCAGCGGGGCGACAGGGTCCGGGGAGCTGTTTTTT.

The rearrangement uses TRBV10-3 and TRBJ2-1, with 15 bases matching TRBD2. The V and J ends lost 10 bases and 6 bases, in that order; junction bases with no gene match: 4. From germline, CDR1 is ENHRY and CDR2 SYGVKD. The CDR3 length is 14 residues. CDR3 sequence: CATRTSGRANEQFF. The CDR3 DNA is TGTGCCACTCGGACTAGCGGGAGGGCCAATGAGCAGTTCTTC.